This record looks at one T cell receptor beta chain sequence and its context. Antigen: not known. The study ran its PCR with 60 Vbeta and 13 Jbeta primers. Clones were read by immunoSEQ multiplex PCR, and TCRdb kept only the in-frame ones, dropping some. The sample has fewer than 200,000 clones; 78% are singletons. This entry belongs to a study of cytomegalovirus exposure and HLA in healthy donors. Study information: Early on, a data release was issued that held roughly 80 million unique TCRs from HLA-typed donors.

Trimming pared 5 bases from V and 6 bases from J, leaving 11 bases between. This CDR3 is 12 amino acids long. The germline V gene has CDR1 MNHEY and CDR2 SMNVEV (reference sequence). Study-level findings and limits: Among TCR beta chains of equal frequency, HLA-associated ones were more clonally expanded in a later analysis.

Input material: PBMCs. The rearrangement joins TRBV27 to TRBJ2-7, with no clear D. This receptor was obtained from a female donor in good health and CMV-seronegative. The CDR3 DNA reads TGTGCCAGCAGTCCCAGTCGAGGCGAGCAGTACTTC. Encoded protein: CASSPSRGEQYF.